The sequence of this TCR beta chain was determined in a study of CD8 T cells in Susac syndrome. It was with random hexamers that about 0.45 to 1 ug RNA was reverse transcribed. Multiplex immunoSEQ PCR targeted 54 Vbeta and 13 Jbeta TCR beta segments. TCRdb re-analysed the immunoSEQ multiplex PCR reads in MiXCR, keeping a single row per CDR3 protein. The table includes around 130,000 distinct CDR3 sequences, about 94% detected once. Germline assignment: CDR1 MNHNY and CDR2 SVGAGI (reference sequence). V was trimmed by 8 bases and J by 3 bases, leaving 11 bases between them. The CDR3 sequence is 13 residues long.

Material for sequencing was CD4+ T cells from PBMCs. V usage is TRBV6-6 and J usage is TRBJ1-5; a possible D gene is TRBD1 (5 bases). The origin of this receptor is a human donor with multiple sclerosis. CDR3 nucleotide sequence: TGTGCCAGCGATGACAGACTCAATCAGCCCCAGCATTTT. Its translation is CASDDRLNQPQHF.